The 28 T cell receptor beta chains listed next were all sequenced from one sample in a study of human T cells and chemical hapten exposure. TCRdb re-derived calls from the RACE reads in MiXCR, one entry per CDR3 protein. The data contain some 110,000 distinct CDR3 sequences, about 12% of them singletons. Described time point: patch test 1, 2 weeks after DPC sensitization. Treatment reported: therapeutic diphenylcyclopropenone sensitization with weekly scalp DPC. The specimen was whole blood, collected in connection with sensitization to the hapten diphenylcyclopropenone (DPC). These receptor sequences come from a woman aged 45-59 years with alopecia areata. Some clones in this sample may be carry-over from other donors' samples.

This clonotype was seen only a few times. This chain joins TRBV7-2 and TRBJ2-1; TRBD1 matches 7 bases. The CDR3 has 16 residues. Germline V gives CDR1 SGHTA, CDR2 FQGNSA. Unmatched junction bases numbered 5, after V lost 3 bases and J lost 0 bases. This CDR3 is CASSLQGVNSYNEQFF. The CDR3 nucleotides are TGTGCCAGCAGCTTGCAGGGGGTAAACTCCTACAATGAGCAGTTCTTC. Based on the CDR3 plus reference TRBV7-2 and TRBJ2-1, the full variable domain is GAGVSQSPSNKVTEKGKDVELRCDPISGHTALYWYRQSLGQGLEFLIYFQGNSAPDKSGLPSDRFSAERTGGSVSTLTIQRTQQEDSAVYLCASSLQGVNSYNEQFFGPGTRLTVL.

The V gene is TRBV12-3 or TRBV12-4, the J gene TRBJ1-1; D is unresolved. The CDR3 runs 14 residues. Trimming removed 5 bases from V and 2 bases from J, with 12 bases in between. For the CDR3, the DNA is TGTGCCAGCAGTCTTCGTCCGGGAAACACTGAAGCTTTCTTT. It encodes CASSLRPGNTEAFF.

This clonotype was counted ten times or more. This chain connects TRBV29-1 to TRBJ2-1; D assignment may be TRBD1 or TRBD2 (7 bases each). CDR1 is SQVTM and CDR2 is ANQGSEA in the germline V gene. The CDR3 totals 14 residues. The V and J ends lost 3 bases and 9 bases respectively, with 18 bases between them. CDR3 sequence: CSVDQGGERFEQFF. CDR3 DNA: TGCAGCGTTGATCAGGGGGGGGAGCGTTTTGAGCAGTTCTTC.

Regarding this clonotype: This sequence may be a read error, since a much larger clone differs from it by one base. V gene TRBV20-1 combines with J gene TRBJ2-2; D remains unclear. The V gene lost 6 bases and the J gene lost 5 bases, with 13 bases spanning the gap. The CDR3 runs to 13 residues. In germline, CDR1 is DFQATT, CDR2 SNEGSKA (reference sequence). CDR3 amino acids: CSAQELWTGELFF. The CDR3 region has the DNA TGCAGTGCCCAGGAGTTATGGACCGGGGAGCTGTTTTTT.

The gene calls are TRBV20-1 and TRBJ2-7, with 7 bases aligning to TRBD2. Trimming removed 7 bases from V and 4 bases from J; junction bases left unmatched: 7. The CDR3 has 12 amino acids. Germline V lookup: CDR1 DFQATT, CDR2 SNEGSKA (reference sequence). The CDR3 loop is CSVGLAVYEQYF. Here the CDR3 DNA reads TGCAGTGTTGGGCTAGCGGTGTACGAGCAGTACTTC.

In its sample, this clonotype was seen many times. The chain is built from TRBV19 and TRBJ1-4, with D uncertain. Germline V lookup: CDR1 LNHDA, CDR2 SQIVND (reference sequence). Trimming took off 2 bases at V and 0 bases at J, with 10 bases between the two ends. This CDR3 contains 16 residues. Written as DNA, the CDR3 is TGTGCCAGTAGTATATACGGCGTACCAACTAATGAAAAACTGTTTTTT. Amino acids: CASSIYGVPTNEKLFF.

As DNA, the CDR3 is TGTGCCAGCAGCCGTAGACAGGGGGCGTCCACTGAAGCTTTCTTT. It translates to CASSRRQGASTEAFF. The chain employs TRBV28 and TRBJ1-1, with 10 positions matching TRBD1. Germline V gene sequence: CDR1 MDHEN, CDR2 SYDVKM. The CDR3 runs to 15 residues. With 6 bases clipped from V and 4 bases from J, the junction kept 8 bases outside the gene matches.

In this sample, this clonotype turned up a few times. The rearrangement links TRBV4-3 to TRBJ1-1; D is unclear. V lost 4 bases, J lost 0 bases, and 12 bases lay in between. Germline CDR1 reads LGHNA; CDR2 reads YSLEER. The CDR3 is 15 residues long. This chain's CDR3 is CASSPSPQVNTEAFF. In DNA form, the CDR3 reads TGCGCCAGCAGCCCTTCCCCCCAGGTGAACACTGAAGCTTTCTTT.

A few counts support this clonotype. The chain uses TRBV12-3 or TRBV12-4 and TRBJ1-1; TRBD1 agrees at 8 bases. This CDR3 comprises 13 residues. The junction had 5 bases not matched to a gene; V was cut back by 5 bases and J by 6 bases. The CDR3 DNA reads TGTGCCAGCAGTCCGCGGACAGGGCCTGAAGCTTTCTTT. Its protein is CASSPRTGPEAFF.

This clonotype was seen repeatedly, ten times or more. The rearrangement links TRBV13 to TRBJ1-4, with unresolved D. V was trimmed by 5 bases and J by 8 bases, leaving 12 bases between them. The germline gives CDR1 PRHDT, CDR2 FYEKMQ (reference sequence). The CDR3 extends over 13 amino acids. CDR3 amino acids: CASSRGPGEKLFF. The CDR3 bases are TGTGCCAGCAGCCGTGGGCCGGGGGAAAAACTGTTTTTT.

This clonotype was found many times. The chain recombines TRBV18 with TRBJ1-2; weak D call: TRBD1 (6 bases). The V gene's germline CDR1 is KGHSH and CDR2 LQKENI. CDR3 length: 14 amino acids. The V gene lost 2 bases and the J gene lost 8 bases, with 15 bases spanning the gap. In DNA form, the CDR3 reads TGTGCCAGCTCACCAAGGCGGGGGCTGTACGGCTACACCTTC. It yields the protein CASSPRRGLYGYTF.

This clonotype showed up many times. The chain joins TRBV7-6 to TRBJ2-1, with a possible D match to TRBD2 (5 bases). CDR1 SGHVS and CDR2 FNYEAQ come from the germline V gene. Trimming pared 4 bases from V and 10 bases from J, leaving 14 bases between. This CDR3 has 13 amino acids. CDR3 DNA sequence: TGTGCCAGCAGCTCCCCCCCGGGGTACGAGCAGTTCTTC. Its translation is CASSSPPGYEQFF.

This clonotype turned up a few times. The V and J genes are TRBV18 and TRBJ1-2; 10 bases match TRBD1. CDR1 is KGHSH, CDR2 LQKENI, per germline. The CDR3 has 17 residues. V shed 1 base, J shed 6 bases, and the junction held 11 bases outside the gene matches. CDR3 sequence reads: CASSPLGPGQGNDGYTF. As DNA, the CDR3 is TGTGCCAGCTCACCACTGGGTCCGGGACAGGGGAATGATGGCTACACCTTC.

The V gene is TRBV7-9, the J gene TRBJ2-2; D may be TRBD1 (5 bases). CDR1 and CDR2 from the germline V gene are SEHNR and FQNEAQ (reference sequence). V gave up 5 bases and J gave up 7 bases, with 17 bases separating them. CDR3 length equals 15 residues. The CDR3 DNA reads as TGTGCCAGCAGCCATCTTAGGGGTTCTGGCGGGGAGCTGTTTTTT. Residues: CASSHLRGSGGELFF.

This clonotype was counted ten times or more. The V and J genes are TRBV28 and TRBJ2-1; D gene ambiguous. CDR3 length equals 13 residues. The V and J ends lost 6 bases and 4 bases respectively, with 10 bases between them. Per germline, CDR1 MDHEN and CDR2 SYDVKM. DNA of the CDR3: TGTGCCAGCAGCCTAGTGGGGTACAATGAGCAGTTCTTC. Residues: CASSLVGYNEQFF.

The chain carries TRBV29-1 and TRBJ1-2; D perhaps matches TRBD1 (6 bases). The germline V gene encodes CDR1 SQVTM and CDR2 ANQGSEA. V was shortened by 3 bases and J by 4 bases, with 12 bases between the two germline ends. CDR3 length: 13 residues. The CDR3 DNA reads TGCAGCGTTGACCAGGACAGAAGCTATGGCTACACCTTC. Amino acid sequence: CSVDQDRSYGYTF. The full variable domain, in which reference TRBV29-1 and TRBJ1-2 provide the parts outside the CDR3, is SAVISQKPSRDICQRGTSLTIQCQVDSQVTMMFWYRQQPGQSLTLIATANQGSEATYESGFVIDKFPISRPNLTFSTLTVSNMSPEDSSIYLCSVDQDRSYGYTFGSGTRLTVV.

Ten or more counts support this clonotype. The V and J genes are TRBV9 and TRBJ2-7, with D perhaps being TRBD1 or TRBD2 (5 bases each). V shed 2 bases and J shed 2 bases, with 11 bases lying between them. The CDR3 is made up of 14 amino acids. Germline V CDR1 and CDR2: SGDLS, YYNGEE. CDR3 nucleotide sequence: TGTGCCAGCAGCGTGGGACCCGGGGCCTACGAGCAGTACTTC. Translation gives CASSVGPGAYEQYF. The full variable domain, with the rest looked up from reference TRBV9 and TRBJ2-7, is DSGVTQTPKHLITATGQRVTLRCSPRSGDLSVYWYQQSLDQGLQFLIQYYNGEERAKGNILERFSAQQFPDLHSELNLSSLELGDSALYFCASSVGPGAYEQYFGPGTRLTVT.

The chain uses TRBV19 and TRBJ1-5, with D perhaps TRBD1 (5 bases). The CDR3 length is 16 residues. Per germline, CDR1 LNHDA and CDR2 SQIVND (reference sequence). Trimming removed 5 bases at V and 0 bases at J, with 14 bases between. CDR3 protein: CASSAVGGYSNQPQHF. Here the CDR3 DNA reads TGTGCCAGTAGTGCAGTTGGGGGATATAGCAATCAGCCCCAGCATTTT.

The gene calls are TRBV20-1 and TRBJ1-6; D remains unclear. Germline CDR1 DFQATT, CDR2 SNEGSKA (reference sequence). The V gene lost 6 bases and the J gene lost 10 bases, with 13 bases spanning the gap. The CDR3 runs to 12 residues. The CDR3 sequence is CSARAPGSPLHF. DNA of the CDR3: TGCAGTGCAAGGGCCCCCGGATCACCCCTCCACTTT.

Many counts were recorded for this clonotype. The chain links TRBV6-5 to TRBJ1-2; D is unclear. V lost 8 bases to trimming and J lost 8 bases, with 21 bases between them. The CDR3 extends over 14 amino acids. Germline CDR1 and CDR2: MNHEY and SVGAGI. The chain's CDR3 is CASGNTRFSWGYTF. CDR3 sequence (DNA): TGTGCCAGCGGAAATACTCGCTTCTCGTGGGGCTACACCTTC.

This sequence joins TRBV20-1 and TRBJ2-3; TRBD1 aligns across 9 bases. This CDR3 has 15 residues. Germline lookup yields CDR1 DFQATT and CDR2 SNEGSKA (reference sequence). V lost 5 bases and J lost 0; bases outside the gene matches: 6. This CDR3 is CSALGTGLSTDTQYF. CDR3 in DNA: TGCAGTGCTCTCGGGACAGGGCTTAGCACAGATACGCAGTATTTT.

The chain joins TRBV28 to TRBJ2-1; TRBD1 aligns across 9 bases. Looked up from germline, CDR1 is MDHEN and CDR2 is SYDVKM. The V and J ends lost 5 bases and 1 base, in that order; junction bases with no gene match: 12. This CDR3 spans 18 amino acids. DNA for the CDR3: TGTGCCAGCAGTCTACGGACAGGGGTAAGGTTTTCCTACAATGAGCAGTTCTTC. Amino acid sequence: CASSLRTGVRFSYNEQFF.

V usage is TRBV7-2 and J usage is TRBJ1-1; D not certain. CDR3 length: 13 residues. The V gene lost 2 bases and the J gene lost 7 bases, with 11 bases spanning the gap. The V gene's germline CDR1 is SGHTA and CDR2 FQGNSA. The CDR3 region is CASSLPPTDEAFF. CDR3 DNA sequence: TGTGCCAGCAGCTTACCCCCCACAGATGAAGCTTTCTTT.

This clonotype has a count of ten or more. The chain carries TRBV7-2 and TRBJ2-7; weak D call: TRBD2 (5 bases). Trimming cost V 1 base and J 6 bases, with 13 bases left between them. The germline CDR1 and CDR2 sequences are SGHTA and FQGNSA. The CDR3 consists of 14 residues. The CDR3 sequence: CASSLERLASEQYF. CDR3 in DNA: TGTGCCAGCAGCTTAGAGCGGCTAGCAAGCGAGCAGTACTTC. The entire variable domain, with the rest obtained from reference TRBV7-2 and TRBJ2-7, is as follows: GAGVSQSPSNKVTEKGKDVELRCDPISGHTALYWYRQSLGQGLEFLIYFQGNSAPDKSGLPSDRFSAERTGGSVSTLTIQRTQQEDSAVYLCASSLERLASEQYFGPGTRLTVT.

A few counts support this clonotype. V is TRBV28 and J is TRBJ2-7; D gene unclear. CDR3 length: 14 amino acids. The germline V gene encodes CDR1 MDHEN and CDR2 SYDVKM. V gave up 6 bases and J gave up 0 bases, with 12 bases separating them. In DNA, the CDR3 is TGTGCCAGCAGACCCTCGGTTCACTCCTACGAGCAGTACTTC. It is translated as CASRPSVHSYEQYF.

A few counts support this clonotype. This chain links TRBV6-1 with TRBJ2-3; 11 bases match TRBD2. The CDR3 covers 16 residues. V dropped 6 bases and J dropped 7; count of bases not matched to a gene: 12. The germline V gene encodes CDR1 MNHNS and CDR2 SASEGT. The CDR3 sequence is CASRTIAGGPTNTQYF. The CDR3, as DNA: TGTGCCAGCAGGACGATAGCGGGGGGGCCGACAAATACGCAGTATTTT.

This clonotype was seen repeatedly, ten times or more. The rearrangement joins TRBV18 to TRBJ1-5, with D perhaps matching TRBD1 (6 bases). CDR3 size: 16 residues. CDR1 and CDR2 (germline): KGHSH, LQKENI. The germline V and J ends were trimmed by 1 base and 0 bases, with 10 bases remaining between them. The CDR3 DNA sequence: TGTGCCAGCTCACCACTGGCAGGGGATAGCAATCAGCCCCAGCATTTT. It specifies CASSPLAGDSNQPQHF.

The gene calls are TRBV12-2 and TRBJ2-7; TRBD2 is taken as the D call from the table, unchecked against the DNA. TRBV12-2 is a pseudogene. This CDR3 spans 17 amino acids. This CDR3 reads CASRSRFYTSGSNEQYF. DNA of the CDR3: TGTGCAAGTCGCTCAAGGTTTTATACTAGCGGGAGTAACGAGCAGTACTTC.